This T cell receptor beta chain comes out of a study of blood T cell repertoires in COVID-19. The overall study: Samples came from the United States, Italy and Spain, spanning acute and convalescent COVID-19. Nucleic acid was either cDNA or gDNA, and it came from T cells, B-cell-depleted T cells, or PBMCs.

Looked up from germline, CDR1 is SQVTM and CDR2 is ANQGSEA. The CDR3 spans 14 residues. V was cut by 3 bases and J by 0 bases, with 9 bases left in between. Per the original data handling: Reference gene primers were amplified, and this amplification served to estimate nucleated cell counts. The assay was immunoSEQ multiplex PCR, and TCRdb's table has in-frame clones only and misses some. V and J calls and clone size are those listed in that table; D and trimming were worked out from the DNA. The table includes some 460,000 clones, about 89% detected once. Specimen: peripheral blood. The chain employs TRBV29-1 and TRBJ2-4, with D possibly being TRBD1 (5 bases). The receptor was derived from a woman under 40 with acute or convalescent COVID-19. The CDR3 nucleotides are TGCAGCGTTGAGGCAGGGCTAGCCAAAAACATTCAGTACTTC. This codes for CSVEAGLAKNIQYF.